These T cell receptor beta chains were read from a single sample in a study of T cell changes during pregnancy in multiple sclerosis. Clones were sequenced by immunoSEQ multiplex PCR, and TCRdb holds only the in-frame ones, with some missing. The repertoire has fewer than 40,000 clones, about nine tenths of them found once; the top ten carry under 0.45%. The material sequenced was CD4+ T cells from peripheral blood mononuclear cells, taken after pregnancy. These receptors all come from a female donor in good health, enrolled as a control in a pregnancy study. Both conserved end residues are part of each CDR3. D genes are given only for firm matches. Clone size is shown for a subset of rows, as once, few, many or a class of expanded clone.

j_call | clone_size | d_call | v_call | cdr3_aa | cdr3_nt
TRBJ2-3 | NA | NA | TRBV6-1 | CASSETQLSSDTDTQYF | TGTGCCAGCAGCGAAACACAGCTCAGTAGTGATACAGATACGCAGTATTTT
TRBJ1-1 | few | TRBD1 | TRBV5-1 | CASSPGTETEAFF | TGCGCCAGCAGCCCAGGGACAGAAACTGAAGCTTTCTTT
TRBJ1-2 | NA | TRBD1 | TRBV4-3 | CASSPGTGNYGYTF | TGCGCCAGCAGCCCAGGGACAGGGAACTATGGCTACACCTTC
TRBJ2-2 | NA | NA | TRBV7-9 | CASSPSGGGELFF | TGTGCCAGCAGCCCTTCCGGAGGAGGGGAGCTGTTTTTT
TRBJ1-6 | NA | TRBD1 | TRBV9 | CASSPGQGWNSPLHF | TGTGCCAGCAGCCCGGGACAGGGGTGGAATTCACCCCTCCACTTT
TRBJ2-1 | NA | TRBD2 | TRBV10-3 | CAIASASGSSYNEQFF | TGTGCCATCGCTTCGGCGAGCGGGAGCTCCTACAATGAGCAGTTCTTC
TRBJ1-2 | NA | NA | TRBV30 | CAWSQVRGTLSGYTF | TGTGCCTGGAGTCAGGTTCGGGGGACCCTGAGCGGCTACACCTTC
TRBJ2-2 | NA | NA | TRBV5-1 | CASSGAPGDTGELFF | TGCGCCAGCAGCGGGGCGCCGGGGGACACCGGGGAGCTGTTTTTT
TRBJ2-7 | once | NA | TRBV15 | CATSRDTMHLNSYEQYF | TGTGCCACCAGCAGAGATACCATGCACTTAAACTCCTACGAGCAGTACTTC
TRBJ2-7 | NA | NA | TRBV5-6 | CASSPSGRGPYEQYF | TGTGCCAGCAGCCCCTCCGGGCGGGGTCCCTACGAGCAGTACTTC
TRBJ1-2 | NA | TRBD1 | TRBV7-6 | CASSLFGDSLPTF | TGTGCCAGCAGCTTATTTGGGGACAGCCTCCCTACCTTC
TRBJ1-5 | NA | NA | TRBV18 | CASSPGGSNQPQHF | TGTGCCAGCTCACCGGGAGGGAGCAATCAGCCCCAGCATTTT
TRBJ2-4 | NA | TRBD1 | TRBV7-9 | CASSSWDRGIQYF | TGTGCCAGCAGCTCCTGGGACAGGGGAATTCAGTACTTC
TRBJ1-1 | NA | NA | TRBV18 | CASSPRQAEAFF | TGTGCCAGCTCACCACGGCAGGCTGAAGCTTTCTTT
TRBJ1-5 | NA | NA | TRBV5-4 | CASSLDRGQPQHF | TGTGCCAGCAGCTTGGATAGGGGTCAGCCCCAGCATTTT
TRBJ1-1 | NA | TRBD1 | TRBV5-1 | CASSMGQGGTEAFF | TGCGCCAGCAGCATGGGACAGGGAGGCACTGAAGCTTTCTTT
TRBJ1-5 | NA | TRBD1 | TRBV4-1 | CASSQEDRGANQPQHF | TGCGCCAGCAGCCAAGAAGACAGGGGGGCCAATCAGCCCCAGCATTTT
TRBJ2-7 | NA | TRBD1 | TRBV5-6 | CASSSRQGGYEQYF | TGTGCCAGCAGCTCCCGACAGGGTGGTTACGAGCAGTACTTC
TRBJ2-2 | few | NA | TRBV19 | CASSKVVSLSAELFF | TGTGCCAGTAGTAAGGTGGTTAGCCTCTCAGCCGAGTTGTTTTTT
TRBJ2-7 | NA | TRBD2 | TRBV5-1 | CASSYGLATYEQYF | TGCGCCAGCAGTTACGGACTAGCAACCTACGAGCAGTACTTC
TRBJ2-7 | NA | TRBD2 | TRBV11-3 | CASSLLLAGVTYEQYF | TGTGCCAGCAGCTTACTTCTAGCGGGGGTTACCTACGAGCAGTACTTC
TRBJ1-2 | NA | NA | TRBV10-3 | CAISSTGFYGYTF | TGTGCCATCAGTTCTACAGGGTTTTATGGCTACACCTTC
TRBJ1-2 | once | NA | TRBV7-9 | CASSPTGGVGANYGYTF | TGTGCCAGCAGCCCCACGGGGGGGGTGGGGGCTAACTATGGCTACACCTTC
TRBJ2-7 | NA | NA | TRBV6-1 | CASREEALTYEQYF | TGTGCCAGCAGGGAGGAAGCCCTCACCTACGAGCAGTACTTC
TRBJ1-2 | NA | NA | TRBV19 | CASSIAGNYGYTF | TGTGCCAGTAGTATTGCAGGGAACTATGGCTACACCTTC
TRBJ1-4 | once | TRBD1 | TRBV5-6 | CASSLGGRGHEKLFF | TGTGCCAGCAGCTTGGGGGGCAGGGGGCATGAGAAACTGTTTTTT
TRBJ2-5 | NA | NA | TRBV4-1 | CASSQESGFFVEQYF | TGCGCCAGCAGCCAAGAGAGCGGTTTCTTCGTTGAGCAGTACTTC
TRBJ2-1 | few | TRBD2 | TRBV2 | CASSEGTSGGLFLNNEQFF | TGTGCCAGCAGTGAAGGGACTAGCGGGGGGCTCTTTCTCAACAATGAGCAGTTCTTC
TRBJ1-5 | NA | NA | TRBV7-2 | CASSLVGASSNQPQHF | TGTGCCAGCAGCTTAGTTGGGGCTTCTAGCAATCAGCCCCAGCATTTT
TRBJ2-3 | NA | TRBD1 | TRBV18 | CASSPLGQTSTDTQYF | TGTGCCAGCTCACCCCTGGGACAGACAAGCACAGATACGCAGTATTTT
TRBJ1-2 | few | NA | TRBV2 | CASSSGSDYGYTF | TGTGCCAGCAGTTCAGGGTCGGACTATGGCTACACCTTC
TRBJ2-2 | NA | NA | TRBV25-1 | CASSDLVGSNTGELFF | TGTGCCAGCAGTGATCTTGTCGGGAGCAACACCGGGGAGCTGTTTTTT
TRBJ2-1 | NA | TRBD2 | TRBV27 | CASRERAGVANEQFF | TGTGCCAGCAGAGAGAGAGCGGGAGTTGCGAATGAGCAGTTCTTC
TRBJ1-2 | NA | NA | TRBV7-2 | CASSLAFGGNYGYTF | TGTGCCAGCAGCTTAGCGTTTGGGGGGAACTATGGCTACACCTTC
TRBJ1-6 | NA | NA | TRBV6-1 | CASTFDTSPLHF | TGTGCCAGCACCTTTGACACCTCACCCCTCCACTTT
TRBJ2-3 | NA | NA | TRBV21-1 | CASRGGRGADTQYF | TGTGCCAGCAGAGGGGGGAGGGGCGCGGATACGCAGTATTTT
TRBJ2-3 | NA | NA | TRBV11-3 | CASSLGPPVADTQYF | TGTGCCAGCAGCTTAGGCCCCCCGGTGGCAGATACGCAGTATTTT
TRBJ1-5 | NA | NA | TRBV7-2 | CASSSYSNQPQHF | TGTGCCAGCAGCTCGTATAGCAATCAGCCCCAGCATTTT
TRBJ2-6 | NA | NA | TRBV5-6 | CASSLWGPGANVLTF | TGTGCCAGCAGCTTGTGGGGGCCTGGGGCCAACGTTCTGACTTTC
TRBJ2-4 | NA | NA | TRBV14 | CASSQYSQGTKNIQYF | TGTGCCAGCAGCCAATACTCACAGGGTACCAAAAACATTCAGTACTTC
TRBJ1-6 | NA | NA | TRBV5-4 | CASSSVGGSYNSPLHF | TGTGCCAGCAGCTCGGTCGGGGGCTCCTATAATTCACCCCTCCACTTT
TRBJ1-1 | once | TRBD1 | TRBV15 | CATSGFPRGRTEAFF | TGTGCCACCAGCGGGTTCCCCAGGGGGAGGACTGAAGCTTTCTTT
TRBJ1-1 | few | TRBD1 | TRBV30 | CAWTRQGRGTEAFF | TGTGCCTGGACAAGACAGGGAAGGGGCACTGAAGCTTTCTTT
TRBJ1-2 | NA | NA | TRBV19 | CASSHGALSNYGYTF | TGTGCCAGTAGCCATGGGGCACTCTCTAACTATGGCTACACCTTC
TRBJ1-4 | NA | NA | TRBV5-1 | CASSDGGSNEKLFF | TGCGCCAGCAGTGACGGCGGGTCTAATGAAAAACTGTTTTTT
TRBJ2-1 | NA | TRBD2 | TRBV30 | CAWTPGLAANSYNEQFF | TGTGCCTGGACCCCGGGACTAGCGGCTAACTCCTACAATGAGCAGTTCTTC
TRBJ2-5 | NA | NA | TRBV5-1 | CASSFLSLETQYF | TGCGCCAGCAGCTTCCTATCGCTAGAGACCCAGTACTTC
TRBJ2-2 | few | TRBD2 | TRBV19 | CASRLAGMAGTGELFF | TGTGCCAGTAGACTAGCGGGAATGGCGGGCACCGGGGAGCTGTTTTTT
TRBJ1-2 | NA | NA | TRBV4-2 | CASSQVGSRTEKGHGYTF | TGTGCCAGCAGCCAAGTGGGCAGTCGGACAGAGAAGGGACATGGCTACACCTTC
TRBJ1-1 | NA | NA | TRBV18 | CASSGVVGTEAFF | TGTGCCAGCTCCGGGGTAGTGGGCACTGAAGCTTTCTTT